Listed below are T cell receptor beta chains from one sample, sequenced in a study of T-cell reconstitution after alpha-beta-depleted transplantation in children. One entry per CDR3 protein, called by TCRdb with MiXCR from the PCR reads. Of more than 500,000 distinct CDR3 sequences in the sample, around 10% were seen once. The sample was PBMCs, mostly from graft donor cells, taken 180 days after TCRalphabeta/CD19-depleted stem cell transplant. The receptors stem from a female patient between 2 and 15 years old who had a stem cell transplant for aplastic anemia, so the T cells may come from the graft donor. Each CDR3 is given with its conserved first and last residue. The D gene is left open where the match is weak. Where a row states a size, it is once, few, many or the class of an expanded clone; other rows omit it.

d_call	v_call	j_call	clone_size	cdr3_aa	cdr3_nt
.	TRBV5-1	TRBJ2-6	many	CASSYGGMANVLTF	TGCGCCAGCAGCTACGGTGGGATGGCCAACGTCCTGACTTTC
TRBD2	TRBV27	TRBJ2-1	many	CASSSGLADNEQFF	TGTGCCAGCAGTTCTGGACTAGCGGACAATGAGCAGTTCTTC
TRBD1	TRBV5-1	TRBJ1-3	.	CASSSRGQISGNTIYF	TGCGCCAGCAGCTCGAGGGGACAGATATCTGGAAACACCATATATTTT
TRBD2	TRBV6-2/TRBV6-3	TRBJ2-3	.	CASSYRLAGGPLDTQYF	TGTGCCAGCAGTTACCGCCTAGCGGGAGGGCCCTTGGATACGCAGTATTTT
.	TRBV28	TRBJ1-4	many	CASSLYEGVGEKLFF	TGTGCCAGCAGTTTGTACGAGGGGGTGGGAGAAAAACTGTTTTTT
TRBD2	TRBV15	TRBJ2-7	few	CATSRARGLEGYEQYF	TGTGCCACCAGCAGAGCTCGGGGACTAGAGGGCTACGAGCAGTACTTC
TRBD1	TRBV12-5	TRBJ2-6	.	CASGSDRGALSGANVLTF	TGTGCTAGTGGTTCGGACAGGGGCGCTCTCTCTGGGGCCAACGTCCTGACTTTC
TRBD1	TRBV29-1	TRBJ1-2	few	CSVGGGQGAAGYTF	TGCAGCGTTGGGGGGGGACAGGGGGCGGCTGGCTACACCTTC
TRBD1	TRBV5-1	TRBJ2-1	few	CASSSFGQEGEQFF	TGCGCCAGCAGCTCTTTCGGACAGGAAGGTGAGCAGTTCTTC
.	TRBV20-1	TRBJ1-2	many	CSAPYPGGTYGYTF	TGCAGTGCTCCATACCCGGGCGGTACCTATGGCTACACCTTC
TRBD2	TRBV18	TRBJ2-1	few	CASSPIMLAGAGNEQFF	TGTGCCAGCTCACCAATTATGCTAGCGGGAGCGGGCAATGAGCAGTTCTTC
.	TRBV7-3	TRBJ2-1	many	CASSLLPGQSSYNEQFF	TGTGCCAGCAGCCTACTGCCGGGCCAGAGCTCCTACAATGAGCAGTTCTTC
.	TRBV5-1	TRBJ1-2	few	CASSLVGEGGYTF	TGCGCCAGCAGCTTGGTAGGGGAAGGCGGCTACACCTTC
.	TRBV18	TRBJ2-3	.	CASSPRDGPSTDTQYF	TGTGCCAGCTCACCCCGGGACGGACCTAGCACAGATACGCAGTATTTT
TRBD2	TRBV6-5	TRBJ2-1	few	CASSYALAGGYNEQFF	TGTGCCAGCAGTTACGCACTAGCGGGCGGCTACAATGAGCAGTTCTTC
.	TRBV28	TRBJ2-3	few	CASSFRAVGRIDTQYF	TGTGCCAGCAGTTTTCGGGCCGTGGGCCGGATAGATACGCAGTATTTT
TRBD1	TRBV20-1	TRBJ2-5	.	CSAGDREETQYF	TGCAGTGCAGGGGACAGAGAAGAGACCCAGTACTTC
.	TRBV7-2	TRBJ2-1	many	CASSLWQSSYNEQFF	TGTGCCAGCAGCTTATGGCAGAGCTCCTACAATGAGCAGTTCTTC
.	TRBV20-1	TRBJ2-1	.	CSANVRIDEQFF	TGCAGTGCTAATGTTCGGATCGACGAGCAGTTCTTC
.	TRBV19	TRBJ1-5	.	CASSKADYSNQPQHF	TGTGCCAGTAGTAAGGCAGATTATAGCAATCAGCCCCAGCATTTT
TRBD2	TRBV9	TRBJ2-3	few	CASSVGQRGGGTDTQYF	TGTGCCAGCAGCGTAGGTCAGCGGGGGGGAGGCACAGATACGCAGTATTTT
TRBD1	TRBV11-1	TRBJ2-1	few	CASSLAYSRDRGVNEQFF	TGTGCCAGCAGCTTAGCCTACTCCCGGGACAGGGGTGTCAATGAGCAGTTCTTC
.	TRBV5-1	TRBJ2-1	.	CASSKDRPGAYNEQFF	TGCGCCAGCAGCAAGGACCGCCCGGGAGCCTACAATGAGCAGTTCTTC
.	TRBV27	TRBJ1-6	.	CASSSEQLYNSPLHF	TGTGCCAGCAGTTCCGAACAGCTCTATAATTCACCCCTCCACTTT
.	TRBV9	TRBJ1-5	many	CASSVNIHSNQPQHF	TGTGCCAGCAGCGTAAACATTCATAGCAATCAGCCCCAGCATTTT
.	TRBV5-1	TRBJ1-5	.	CAIRAGTRYSNQPQHF	TGCGCCATCAGGGCTGGAACACGCTATAGCAATCAGCCCCAGCATTTT
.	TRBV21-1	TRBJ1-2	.	CASSKPDRWYGYTF	TGTGCCAGCAGCAAACCGGACAGATGGTATGGCTACACCTTC
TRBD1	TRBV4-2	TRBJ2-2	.	CASSRGQGVTGELFF	TGTGCCAGCAGCCGGGGACAGGGTGTCACCGGGGAGCTGTTTTTT
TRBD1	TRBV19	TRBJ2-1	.	CASSTRGPDNEQFF	TGTGCCAGTAGTACCAGGGGGCCGGACAATGAGCAGTTCTTC
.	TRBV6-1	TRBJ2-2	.	CASKADIHTGELFF	TGTGCCAGCAAGGCCGACATCCACACCGGGGAGCTGTTTTTT
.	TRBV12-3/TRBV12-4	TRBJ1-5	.	CASSLGKSNQPQHF	TGTGCCAGCAGTTTAGGAAAGTCGAATCAGCCCCAGCATTTT
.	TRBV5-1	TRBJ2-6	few	CASSLGINSGANVLTF	TGCGCCAGCAGCTTGGGGATCAACTCTGGGGCCAACGTCCTGACTTTC
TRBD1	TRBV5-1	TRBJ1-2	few	CASSLRGPGNGYTF	TGCGCCAGCAGCTTGAGGGGGCCGGGAAATGGCTACACCTTC
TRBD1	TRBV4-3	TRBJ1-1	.	CASSRGQGGLGGEAFF	TGCGCCAGCAGCCGGGGACAGGGTGGACTTGGTGGTGAAGCTTTCTTT
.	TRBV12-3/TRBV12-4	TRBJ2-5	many	CASSLTARAKRETQYF	TGTGCCAGCAGTTTAACGGCCAGGGCCAAGCGTGAGACCCAGTACTTC
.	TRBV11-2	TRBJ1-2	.	CASSLGGPGRVYGYTF	TGTGCCAGCAGCTTAGGGGGGCCGGGACGGGTCTATGGCTACACCTTC
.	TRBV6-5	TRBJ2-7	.	CASSFADLHYEQYF	TGTGCCAGCAGTTTTGCGGACCTTCACTACGAGCAGTACTTC
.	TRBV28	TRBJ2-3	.	CASNQRTITDTQYF	TGTGCCAGCAACCAACGGACTATCACAGATACGCAGTATTTT
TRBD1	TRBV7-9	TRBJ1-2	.	CASSLAAAGGRGYTF	TGTGCCAGCAGCTTAGCCGCGGCAGGGGGAAGAGGCTACACCTTC
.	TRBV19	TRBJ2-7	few	CASSFRDASSYEQYF	TGTGCCAGTAGTTTCCGGGACGCGAGCTCCTACGAGCAGTACTTC
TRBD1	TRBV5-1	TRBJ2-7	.	CASSPGTGRHEQYF	TGCGCCAGCAGCCCCGGGACAGGGAGACACGAGCAGTACTTC
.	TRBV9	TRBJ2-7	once	CASSAFGDGADEQYF	TGTGCCAGCAGCGCGTTCGGGGACGGTGCCGACGAGCAGTACTTC
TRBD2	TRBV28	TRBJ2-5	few	CASSFGLAGRGETQYF	TGTGCCAGCAGTTTCGGTCTAGCGGGAAGGGGAGAGACCCAGTACTTC
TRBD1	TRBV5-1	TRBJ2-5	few	CASSLYMARGQETQYF	TGCGCCAGCAGCTTGTATATGGCCAGGGGGCAAGAGACCCAGTACTTC
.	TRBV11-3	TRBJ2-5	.	CASSLVSKQETQYF	TGTGCCAGCAGCTTAGTCTCGAAGCAAGAGACCCAGTACTTC
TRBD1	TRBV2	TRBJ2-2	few	CASSPTGTGMNTGELFF	TGTGCCAGCAGTCCGACCGGGACAGGGATGAACACCGGGGAGCTGTTTTTT
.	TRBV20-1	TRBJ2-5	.	CSARDPRGETQYF	TGCAGTGCTAGAGATCCGAGGGGAGAGACCCAGTACTTC
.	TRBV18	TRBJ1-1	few	CASSPRDTYEAFF	TGTGCCAGCTCACCACGAGACACTTATGAAGCTTTCTTT
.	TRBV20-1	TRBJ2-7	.	CSARGGRAHGLDEQYF	TGCAGTGCTAGAGGGGGACGGGCCCACGGGTTGGACGAGCAGTACTTC
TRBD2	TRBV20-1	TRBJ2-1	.	CSALRTSNEQFF	TGCAGTGCCCTGCGGACTAGCAATGAGCAGTTCTTC
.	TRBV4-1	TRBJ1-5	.	CASSQDETYRGVHF	TGCGCCAGCAGCCAAGATGAAACGTATCGGGGAGTCCATTTT
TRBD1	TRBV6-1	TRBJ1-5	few	CASSGQGPQPQHF	TGTGCCAGCAGTGGACAGGGCCCTCAGCCCCAGCATTTT
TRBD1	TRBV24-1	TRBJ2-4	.	CATSDAPGQEKNIQYF	TGTGCCACCAGTGATGCTCCGGGACAGGAAAAAAACATTCAGTACTTC
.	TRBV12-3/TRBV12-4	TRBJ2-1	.	CASSARGNEQFF	TGTGCCAGCAGCGCCCGCGGGAATGAGCAGTTCTTC
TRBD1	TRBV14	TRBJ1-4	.	CASSQDLATGGEKLFF	TGTGCCAGCAGCCAAGATCTCGCGACAGGGGGGGAAAAACTGTTTTTT
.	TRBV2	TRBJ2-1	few	CAIDLRDFDNEQFF	TGTGCCATAGACCTCCGGGACTTTGACAATGAGCAGTTCTTC
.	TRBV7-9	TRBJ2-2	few	CASSRETRRTGELFF	TGTGCCAGCAGCAGAGAGACTAGGCGCACCGGGGAGCTGTTTTTT
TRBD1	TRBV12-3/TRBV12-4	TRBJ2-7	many	CASTPGTGASYEQYF	TGTGCCAGCACCCCCGGGACAGGGGCCTCCTACGAGCAGTACTTC